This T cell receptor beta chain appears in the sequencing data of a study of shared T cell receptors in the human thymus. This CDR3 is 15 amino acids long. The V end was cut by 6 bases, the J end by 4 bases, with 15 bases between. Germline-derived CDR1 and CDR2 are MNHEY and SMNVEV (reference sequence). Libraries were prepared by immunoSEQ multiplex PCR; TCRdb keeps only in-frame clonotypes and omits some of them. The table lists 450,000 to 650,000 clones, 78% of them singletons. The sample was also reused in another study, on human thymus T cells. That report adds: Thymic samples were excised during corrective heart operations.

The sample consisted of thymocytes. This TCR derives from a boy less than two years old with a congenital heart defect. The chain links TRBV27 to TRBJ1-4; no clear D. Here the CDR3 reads CASRTTRTINEKLFF. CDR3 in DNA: TGTGCCAGCAGAACCACCAGGACTATTAATGAAAAACTGTTTTTT. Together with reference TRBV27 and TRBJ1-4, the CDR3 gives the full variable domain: EAQVTQNPRYLITVTGKKLTVTCSQNMNHEYMSWYRQDPGLGLRQIYYSMNVEVTDKGDVPEGYKVSRKEKRNFPLILESPSPNQTSLYFCASRTTRTINEKLFFGSGTQLSVL.